Listed here are 13 T cell receptor beta chains from one sample, sequenced in a study of monozygotic twins with inflammatory bowel disease (dated by TCRdb to about 2019). The library was obtained by 5' RACE. The sequencer listed for this sample is Illumina HiSeq 2500. Through TCRdb reprocessing, the reads give one entry per CDR3 protein sequence; DNA is omitted. This specimen's table enumerates around 400,000 distinct CDR3 sequences. Around 2.3% of the sample comes from the top ten. The material sequenced was blood. Receptors were obtained from a human donor with ulcerative colitis or Crohn's disease, or a healthy co-twin of an affected twin (not recorded which).

The CDR3 is CASSLGRGDEQYF. The chain couples TRBV18 to TRBJ2-7. The CDR3 is 13 amino acids. Germline V lookup: CDR1 KGHSH, CDR2 LQKENI.

The chain links TRBV12-3 or TRBV12-4 to TRBJ2-1; there is no DNA to check the TCRdb D call of TRBD2. This CDR3 contains 16 residues. This CDR3 is CASSLGLAGGGGEQFF.

V gene TRBV7-2 combines with J gene TRBJ1-3. There are 14 residues in the CDR3. Germline lookup yields CDR1 SGHTA and CDR2 FQGNSA. The CDR3 spells CASSWQHSGNTIYF.

The chain carries TRBV29-1 and TRBJ1-1; TCRdb's D call of TRBD1 is untestable without DNA. The germline V gene has CDR1 SQVTM and CDR2 ANQGSEA. The CDR3 has 13 amino acids. The CDR3 here is CSVELGGNTEAFF.

The chain recombines TRBV6-2 or TRBV6-3 with TRBJ2-2; with no DNA, the TCRdb D assignment of TRBD1 cannot be verified. The CDR3 covers 15 residues. Per the germline V gene, CDR1 is MNHEY and CDR2 is SVGEGT. The CDR3 reads CASSPDRANTGELFF.

This rearrangement joins TRBV5-1 to TRBJ2-2; TCRdb picks TRBD1, but there is no DNA to check that call. Germline assignment: CDR1 SGHRS and CDR2 YFSETQ. The CDR3 consists of 16 residues. The CDR3 sequence: CASSTAGTGNTGELFF.

V usage is TRBV7-9 and J usage is TRBJ2-2. The V gene's germline CDR1 is SEHNR and CDR2 FQNEAQ (reference sequence). The CDR3 is 15 residues long. CDR3 protein: CASSVTTPNTGELFF.

V gene TRBV7-9 combines with J gene TRBJ1-6; lacking DNA, the TRBD1 call made by TCRdb goes unchecked. Germline V gives CDR1 SEHNR, CDR2 FQNEAQ (reference sequence). The CDR3 sequence is 15 residues long. CDR3 in amino acids: CASSAGTDYNSPLHF.

The rearrangement joins TRBV18 to TRBJ2-1. The CDR3 covers 11 residues. From germline, CDR1 is KGHSH and CDR2 LQKENI. The CDR3 sequence is CASSPNDEQFF.

The chain carries TRBV20-1 and TRBJ2-5. Germline V CDR1 and CDR2: DFQATT, SNEGSKA (reference sequence). The CDR3 runs to 13 residues. CDR3 protein: CSAATGTEETQYF.

This chain connects TRBV7-9 to TRBJ1-1. The CDR3 covers 14 residues. Germline-derived CDR1 and CDR2 are SEHNR and FQNEAQ (reference sequence). CDR3: CASSRIPHPTEAFF.

The chain employs TRBV5-1 and TRBJ2-1; no DNA is available, so the TRBD1 call from TCRdb remains unchecked. The CDR3 length is 15 residues. The germline gives CDR1 SGHRS, CDR2 YFSETQ. The CDR3 protein is CASSFQGPTEGEQFF.

The chain recombines TRBV5-1 with TRBJ2-1; TCRdb returns TRBD2, unconfirmable since there is no DNA. Per the germline V gene, CDR1 is SGHRS and CDR2 is YFSETQ. The CDR3 runs 17 residues. The CDR3 here is CASSLSPLLAGNNEQFF.